This entry lists 18 T cell receptor beta chains sequenced from one sample in a study of immune aging and cytomegalovirus after organ transplant. Libraries came from microwell single-cell capture using BD Rhapsody targeted mRNA and AbSeq reagents. One entry per CDR3 protein results from TCRdb running MiXCR on the single-cell sequencing reads. The table shows approximately 22,000 distinct CDR3 sequences, with approximately 34% occurring only once. Time point reported: five sample-tagged time points from pre-transplant (day -1) to day 368 post-transplant, pooled. For these TCRs, the target antigens are not known. The source was CMV peptide-activated CD4+ and CD8+ T cells sorted from blood, collected at five time points, pooled. Subset given: sorted CD8+CD137+ and CD4+CD154+ T cells after 11 to 12 h CMV IE-1 peptide stimulation. These receptors came from a female donor who had a heart transplant and CMV viremia.

This clonotype turned up a few times. V and J are TRBV4-1 and TRBJ2-3, with TRBD1 matching over 8 bases. This CDR3 is 16 amino acids long. The germline V gene has CDR1 MGHRA and CDR2 YSYEKL. V shed 0 bases and J 8 bases; nucleotides not matched to a gene: 10. CDR3 nucleotides: TGCGCCAGCAGCCAAGATTGGAGACAGGGGATGGGTACGCAGTATTTT. As protein: CASSQDWRQGMGTQYF.

The genes are TRBV5-1 and TRBJ2-7; 11 bases match TRBD2. Per germline, CDR1 SGHRS and CDR2 YFSETQ. Losses at the gene ends were 4 bases for V and 6 bases for J; bases not matched to a gene: 9. The CDR3 covers 15 residues. This CDR3 is CASSPTSGSISEQYF. The CDR3 DNA follows: TGCGCCAGCAGCCCCACTAGCGGGAGTATATCCGAGCAGTACTTC.

At least ten counts were recorded for this clonotype. The V call is TRBV25-1, the J call TRBJ1-1, with a possible D match to TRBD1 (6 bases). Trimming left V 4 bases short and J 8 bases short, with 17 bases between. CDR1 is MGHDK, CDR2 SYGVNS, per germline. The CDR3 totals 14 residues. CDR3 DNA sequence: TGTGCCAGCAGTGCAGCATGGGACAAAAAAGAAGCTTTCTTT. Encoded protein: CASSAAWDKKEAFF.

This clonotype was seen only once. The J gene is TRBJ1-4, the V gene TRBV20-1, with D perhaps TRBD1 (6 bases). The V and J ends lost 3 bases and 5 bases respectively, with 13 bases between them. This CDR3 has 14 residues. Germline V gene lookup returns CDR1 DFQATT and CDR2 SNEGSKA (reference sequence). In nucleotides, the CDR3 is TGCAGTGCTAGGCCCAGGGGCCGAAATGAAAAACTGTTTTTT. As protein: CSARPRGRNEKLFF.

This clonotype turned up a few times. DNA for the CDR3: TGTGCCAGCAGCTTTAAAGGGGGCGTGTACGAGCAGTACTTC. The encoded protein is CASSFKGGVYEQYF. The chain couples TRBV5-5 to TRBJ2-7; 7 nucleotides align to TRBD1. Looked up from germline, CDR1 is SGHKS and CDR2 is YYEKEE (reference sequence). This CDR3 has 14 amino acids. With 2 bases clipped from V and 4 bases from J, the junction kept 6 bases outside the gene matches.

This rearrangement joins TRBV12-5 to TRBJ1-5; D possibly corresponds to TRBD1 (5 bases). The CDR3 is 14 amino acids. The germline V and J ends were trimmed by 1 base and 9 bases, with 13 bases remaining between them. CDR1 is LGHNT and CDR2 is FRNRAP in the germline V gene. In nucleotides, the CDR3 is TGTGCTAGTGGTTTGGATAGGGGACTTCGGCCCCAGCATTTT. Protein product: CASGLDRGLRPQHF.

This rearrangement joins TRBV24-1 to TRBJ2-5; 9 bases agree with TRBD2. Unmatched junction bases numbered 5, after V lost 4 bases and J lost 3 bases. The CDR3 contains 15 residues. Germline CDR1 KGHDR, CDR2 SFDVKD. The CDR3 spells CATSDPASGKETQYF. CDR3 DNA sequence: TGTGCCACCAGTGACCCCGCTAGCGGGAAAGAGACCCAGTACTTC.

The CDR3 spells CASSLAAGEISEAFF. The CDR3 DNA reads as TGCGCCAGCAGCTTGGCCGCAGGGGAGATATCTGAAGCTTTCTTT. V is TRBV5-1 and J is TRBJ1-1; D is perhaps TRBD1 (6 bases). The germline gives CDR1 SGHRS, CDR2 YFSETQ. There are 15 residues in the CDR3. Trimming removed 0 bases at V and 6 bases at J, with 15 bases between.

This chain uses TRBV11-2 with TRBJ1-2; no clear D. The CDR3 runs to 14 residues. The germline V and J ends were trimmed by 3 bases and 4 bases, with 12 bases remaining between them. From germline, CDR1 is SGHAT and CDR2 FQNNGV. CDR3 coding DNA: TGTGCCAGCAGCTTGGAGGGTTCGGGCTATGGCTACACCTTC. Translated, it gives CASSLEGSGYGYTF.

The chain employs TRBV9 and TRBJ1-6; 8 bases fit TRBD1. Germline V gene sequence: CDR1 SGDLS, CDR2 YYNGEE. The CDR3 is made up of 15 amino acids. V shed 4 bases and J 3 bases; nucleotides not matched to a gene: 3. The CDR3: CASSSGQGYNSPLHF. CDR3 nucleotides: TGTGCCAGCAGCTCCGGACAGGGCTATAATTCACCCCTCCACTTT. Full variable domain (remainder filled in from reference TRBV9 and TRBJ1-6): DSGVTQTPKHLITATGQRVTLRCSPRSGDLSVYWYQQSLDQGLQFLIQYYNGEERAKGNILERFSAQQFPDLHSELNLSSLELGDSALYFCASSSGQGYNSPLHFGNGTRLTVT.

This clonotype is medium-sized. The V call is TRBV9, the J call TRBJ2-1, with a weak D call TRBD2 (6 bases). Deletions cut 0 bases from V and 7 bases from J, with 11 bases between. This CDR3 comprises 14 residues. Looked up from germline, CDR1 is SGDLS and CDR2 is YYNGEE. Here the CDR3 DNA reads TGTGCCAGCAGCGTAGAACTAGCCGGGAATGAGCAGTTCTTC. Amino acid sequence: CASSVELAGNEQFF.

This clonotype was observed a handful of times. The chain carries TRBV29-1 and TRBJ1-4; D possibly corresponds to TRBD1 (5 bases). The CDR3 runs to 14 residues. Trimming left V 5 bases short and J 5 bases short, with 15 bases between. The germline V gene has CDR1 SQVTM and CDR2 ANQGSEA. The CDR3 loop reads CSVIRQGQNEKLFF. CDR3 bases: TGCAGCGTTATTCGGCAGGGCCAGAATGAAAAACTGTTTTTT. The full variable domain, rest sourced from reference TRBV29-1 and TRBJ1-4, is SAVISQKPSRDICQRGTSLTIQCQVDSQVTMMFWYRQQPGQSLTLIATANQGSEATYESGFVIDKFPISRPNLTFSTLTVSNMSPEDSSIYLCSVIRQGQNEKLFFGSGTQLSVL.

The chain couples TRBV12-3 or TRBV12-4 to TRBJ2-7; 8 bases are a match to TRBD2. This CDR3 has 15 amino acids. Germline trimming cut 3 bases from V and 3 bases from J; bases unmatched to any gene: 7. The CDR3: CASSFGGAGNYEQYF. The DNA of the CDR3 is TGTGCCAGCAGTTTCGGGGGGGCAGGTAACTACGAGCAGTACTTC.

On this clonotype: This likely comes from a read error, as the CDR3 has no conserved phenylalanine or tryptophan at its end. The chain combines TRBV29-1 with TRBJ2-3, with D perhaps TRBD2 (7 bases). This CDR3 spans 18 amino acids. Trimming took off 0 bases at V and 0 bases at J, with 19 bases between the two ends. Germline V gene sequence: CDR1 SQVTM, CDR2 ANQGSEA. Written as DNA, the CDR3 is TGCAGCGTTGAAGATGATTGGGGGGGCTGGGGGAGCACAGATACGCAGTATTTA. Encoded protein: CSVEDDWGGWGSTDTQYL.

This clonotype was seen once. This chain joins TRBV19 and TRBJ2-7; TRBD1 matches at 9 bases. CDR1 LNHDA and CDR2 SQIVND come from the germline V gene (reference sequence). The CDR3 runs 15 residues. J lost 2 bases, V lost 5 bases, and 7 bases had no gene match. The CDR3 DNA reads TGTGCCAGTAGTGTCACCGGGACAGGGCCCTACGAGCAGTACTTC. Encoded protein: CASSVTGTGPYEQYF. Together with reference TRBV19 and TRBJ2-7, the CDR3 gives the full variable domain: DGGITQSPKYLFRKEGQNVTLSCEQNLNHDAMYWYRQDPGQGLRLIYYSQIVNDFQKGDIAEGYSVSREKKESFPLTVTSAQKNPTAFYLCASSVTGTGPYEQYFGPGTRLTVT.

This clonotype counts as medium-sized (0.01 to 0.1%). This rearrangement joins TRBV24-1 to TRBJ2-1, with TRBD2 matching over 7 bases. CDR3 length: 12 amino acids. Germline CDR1 reads KGHDR; CDR2 reads SFDVKD. J gave up 10 bases and V 6 bases, and 5 bases lay outside the gene matches. DNA of the CDR3: TGTGCCACCAGTTACCGAGCGGGAGAGCAGTTCTTC. This encodes CATSYRAGEQFF.

The genes are TRBV11-2 and TRBJ2-5; 10 nucleotides match TRBD2. J gave up 2 bases and V 2 bases, and 5 bases lay outside the gene matches. This CDR3 comprises 16 residues. Germline-derived CDR1 and CDR2 are SGHAT and FQNNGV. The CDR3 protein is CASSLTPTSGQETQYF. The CDR3 coding sequence is TGTGCCAGCAGCTTAACCCCGACTAGCGGGCAAGAGACCCAGTACTTC.

In the case of this clonotype: One junction end does not reproduce the germline sequence, and a read error may be involved. The CDR3 here is CASSLRDTYNEQIF. DNA for the CDR3: TGTGCCAGCAGCCTCCGGGACACGTACAATGAGCAGATCTTC. J is TRBJ2-5 and V is TRBV7-9; D is perhaps TRBD1 (6 bases). This CDR3 is 14 amino acids long. Germline-derived CDR1 and CDR2 are SEHNR and FQNEAQ (reference sequence). Using reference TRBV7-9 and TRBJ2-5 for the parts outside the CDR3, the full variable domain is DTGVSQNPRHKITKRGQNVTFRCDPISEHNRLYWYRQTLGQGPEFLTYFQNEAQLEKSRLLSDRFSAERPKGSFSTLEIQRTEQGDSAMYLCASSLRDTYNEQIFGPGTRLLVL.